A selection of T cell receptor beta chains follows, all from one sample in a study of blood T cell repertoires in COVID-19. TCRdb's copy holds only in-frame clones and misses some; the assay was immunoSEQ multiplex PCR. In the table there are 250,000 to 350,000 clones, 70% to 90% of which are singletons. Sequences were obtained from peripheral blood. The receptors come from a woman younger than 45 with active or convalescent COVID-19. Both conserved end residues are part of each CDR3. D genes are given only for firm matches. Clone size is not always given. Where it is, it says once, few, many or a class for expanded clones.

d_call,j_call,v_call,clone_size,cdr3_nt,cdr3_aa
NA,TRBJ1-6,TRBV18,NA,TGTGCCAGCTCACCAAAGAGTAATTCACCCCTCCACTTT,CASSPKSNSPLHF
TRBD2,TRBJ2-7,TRBV30,NA,TGTGCCTGGAGTGTAGGGACTAGAGGCGAGCAGTACTTC,CAWSVGTRGEQYF
TRBD2,TRBJ2-7,TRBV6-5,NA,TGTGCCAGCAGTTACACTAGCGGGGGGGCCGGCGAGCAGTACTTC,CASSYTSGGAGEQYF
NA,TRBJ2-1,TRBV4-3,once,TGCGCCAGCAGCCAAGATTCTCCAGAATACAATGAGCAGTTCTTC,CASSQDSPEYNEQFF
NA,TRBJ1-2,TRBV18,NA,TGTGCCAGCCAAGGGCAGGGCAGAATAGAAGGAAACTATGGCTACACCTTC,CASQGQGRIEGNYGYTF
NA,TRBJ2-7,TRBV4-3,NA,TGCGCCAGCAGCCAGACTCACTCTGACTGGAACTACGAGCAGTACTTC,CASSQTHSDWNYEQYF
NA,TRBJ1-5,TRBV28,NA,TGTGCCAGCAGTCCGACAGTCTATAGCAATCAGCCCCAGCATTTT,CASSPTVYSNQPQHF
NA,TRBJ1-2,TRBV6-5,NA,TGTGCCAGCAGAATGGGGAGAGGCTACACCTTC,CASRMGRGYTF
TRBD1,TRBJ2-5,TRBV5-1,once,TGCGCCAGCAGCTTGGCCGGAACAGGGGCAGAGACCCAGTACTTC,CASSLAGTGAETQYF
NA,TRBJ2-1,TRBV29-1,NA,TGCAGCGTTGTAACAGGCGGCAATGAGCAGTTCTTC,CSVVTGGNEQFF
TRBD1,TRBJ1-2,TRBV27,NA,TGTGCCAGCAGACAGGGGGCTAACTATGGCTACACCTTC,CASRQGANYGYTF
TRBD1,TRBJ1-2,TRBV3-1/TRBV3-2,NA,TGTGCCAGCAGCCAAGACAGGGGGCTCATCTATGGCTACACCTTC,CASSQDRGLIYGYTF
TRBD1,TRBJ1-2,TRBV19,NA,TGTGCCAGTAGTATTCAGGGGGACGAGGATGGCTACACCTTC,CASSIQGDEDGYTF
NA,TRBJ1-1,TRBV3-1/TRBV3-2,NA,TGTGCCAGCAGCCCACTAGGGTACAGTGACACTGAAGCTTTCTTT,CASSPLGYSDTEAFF
NA,TRBJ2-2,TRBV28,NA,TGTGCCAGCAGTTTAAATGCAGGGGCGGCCACCGGGGAGCTGTTTTTT,CASSLNAGAATGELFF
TRBD1,TRBJ1-2,TRBV27,NA,TGTGCCAGCAGTATAACCGGGACAGGGCACTATGGCTACACCTTC,CASSITGTGHYGYTF
NA,TRBJ2-3,TRBV27,NA,TGTGCCAGCAGTTTTCGAGATACGCAGTATTTT,CASSFRDTQYF
TRBD2,TRBJ2-1,TRBV10-3,NA,TGTGCCATCAGTGGTACAGGGGCGGGGGGGCCCGGCAATGAGCAGTTCTTC,CAISGTGAGGPGNEQFF
NA,TRBJ1-1,TRBV6-5,NA,TGTGCCAGCAGTTACTCGGGCAGACCAAAACCTGAAGCTTTCTTT,CASSYSGRPKPEAFF
TRBD1,TRBJ1-6,TRBV28,NA,TGTGCCAGCTCAGACAGGGGGTCCAGTTCACCCCTCCACTTT,CASSDRGSSSPLHF
NA,TRBJ1-6,TRBV4-3,NA,TGCGCCAGCAGCCAAGATCTGGGGTTAGGACTTGATTATAATTCACCCCTCCACTTT,CASSQDLGLGLDYNSPLHF
TRBD2,TRBJ2-7,TRBV28,once,TGTGCCAGCAGTTCCGCAGGGACTATATTTCCATCCTACGAGCAGTACTTC,CASSSAGTIFPSYEQYF
NA,TRBJ1-2,TRBV30,NA,TGTGCCTGGAGTCGAAGAGCTAACTATGGCTACACCTTC,CAWSRRANYGYTF
NA,TRBJ1-1,TRBV3-1/TRBV3-2,NA,TGTGCCAGCAGCCAGTACGCAACAGGTAACACTGAAGCTTTCTTT,CASSQYATGNTEAFF
NA,TRBJ1-6,TRBV11-2,NA,TGTGCCAGCAGCAGCGGACAGCACTCCTATAATTCACCCCTCCACTTT,CASSSGQHSYNSPLHF